One sample yielded the 27 T cell receptor beta chains listed below, sequenced in a study of T cell clones after liver transplantation (dated by TCRdb to about 2019). The method behind the library was the immunoSEQ multiplex PCR assay. What TCRdb holds here is the immuneACCESS table cut down to in-frame rearrangements. Part of the clones is not present; checked against another copy, under half of the missing clones reflect an unresolved V gene, and the others are unexplained. The sample table shows around 110,000 clones, and 90% are seen once. Clones ranked in the top ten supply approximately 0.84% of the sample. The sequencing here drew on CD4+ T cells from blood, taken 12 months after liver transplant. The source is a human patient who received a liver transplant. Some T cells may be donor cells from the graft after a transplant.

The chain employs TRBV9 and TRBJ1-3; TRBD1 agrees at 7 bases. The CDR3 consists of 15 residues. In germline, CDR1 is SGDLS, CDR2 YYNGEE. J gave up 0 bases and V 4 bases, and 4 bases lay outside the gene matches. CDR3 sequence reads: CASSSGQSSGNTIYF. For the CDR3, the DNA is TGTGCCAGCAGCTCGGGACAGAGCTCTGGAAACACCATATATTTT.

The chain uses TRBV4-3 and TRBJ1-5; 7 bases are shared with TRBD1. The germline V gene encodes CDR1 LGHNA and CDR2 YSLEER. This CDR3 is 15 amino acids long. The J segment lost 6 bases and the V segment lost 4 bases, leaving 9 bases of the junction unmatched. The CDR3 coding sequence is TGCGCCAGCAGCCCCGAGACAGGGTACGGTCAGCCCCAGCATTTT. Translated: CASSPETGYGQPQHF.

The chain is built from TRBV6-6 and TRBJ2-2; the D gene is possibly TRBD1 (6 bases). Per germline, CDR1 MNHNY and CDR2 SVGAGI (reference sequence). V lost 6 bases, J lost 0 bases, and 8 bases lay in between. This CDR3 spans 14 amino acids. The CDR3: CASRGAANTGELFF. DNA of the CDR3: TGTGCCAGCAGGGGGGCAGCGAACACCGGGGAGCTGTTTTTT.

The V call is TRBV28, the J call TRBJ2-7, with 10 bases that match TRBD2. This CDR3 is 18 amino acids long. V gave up 2 bases and J gave up 3 bases; unmatched junction bases: 13. Per the germline V gene, CDR1 is MDHEN and CDR2 is SYDVKM. The CDR3 spells CASSLRTGSGRANYEQYF. In DNA, the CDR3 is TGTGCCAGCAGTTTAAGGACCGGCAGCGGGAGGGCCAACTACGAGCAGTACTTC.

The count of this clone is one. The chain couples TRBV5-1 to TRBJ2-7; D remains unclear. CDR3 length equals 13 residues. CDR1 and CDR2 from the germline V gene are SGHRS and YFSETQ. V was cut by 0 bases and J by 6 bases, with 10 bases left in between. The CDR3 sequence is CASSLERQTEQYF. Here the CDR3 DNA reads TGCGCCAGCAGCTTGGAGCGCCAAACCGAGCAGTACTTC.

J is TRBJ2-5 and V is TRBV19; 10 bases agree with TRBD2. The CDR3 extends over 15 amino acids. V was pared by 5 bases and J by 5 bases, with 8 bases of the junction left unmatched. Germline V gene sequence: CDR1 LNHDA, CDR2 SQIVND (reference sequence). This CDR3 is CASSLIAGGTETQYF. CDR3 bases: TGTGCCAGTAGTTTGATAGCGGGAGGTACGGAGACCCAGTACTTC.

The gene calls are TRBV11-3 and TRBJ2-5; 7 nucleotides match TRBD1. The CDR3 contains 15 residues. The V gene's germline CDR1 is SGHNT and CDR2 YENEEA. After removal of 1 base from V and 1 base from J, the junction contained 3 bases not matched to a gene. DNA for the CDR3: TGTGCCAGCAGCTTAGTGTCAGGGGGCCAAGAGACCCAGTACTTC. This encodes CASSLVSGGQETQYF.

The chain couples TRBV28 to TRBJ2-4; D may match TRBD1 or TRBD2 (5 bases each). Per germline, CDR1 MDHEN and CDR2 SYDVKM. The V gene lost 6 bases and the J gene lost 1 base, with 13 bases spanning the gap. The CDR3 is 15 amino acids. This CDR3 reads CASSPEGTAKNIQYF. CDR3 nucleotides: TGTGCCAGCAGCCCCGAGGGGACGGCCAAAAACATTCAGTACTTC.

CDR3 loop: CASSYPSGDTGELFF. The CDR3 bases are TGTGCCAGCAGTTACCCTAGCGGGGACACCGGGGAGCTGTTTTTT. The chain links TRBV6-6 to TRBJ2-2; 9 nucleotides match TRBD2. This CDR3 is built from 15 residues. The V gene's germline CDR1 is MNHNY and CDR2 SVGAGI (reference sequence). J was trimmed by 3 bases and V by 2 bases; bases with no gene match: 1.

The chain joins TRBV5-1 to TRBJ1-1; 8 bases align to TRBD1. Trimming took 0 bases from V and 7 from J; bases not matched to a gene: 14. Germline lookup yields CDR1 SGHRS and CDR2 YFSETQ. CDR3 length: 17 amino acids. The CDR3 sequence: CASSLEQAGGALGEAFF. The CDR3 DNA is TGCGCCAGCAGCTTGGAGCAGGCAGGGGGCGCATTGGGTGAAGCTTTCTTT. Complete variable domain (other parts from reference TRBV5-1 and TRBJ1-1): KAGVTQTPRYLIKTRGQQVTLSCSPISGHRSVSWYQQTPGQGLQFLFEYFSETQRNKGNFPGRFSGRQFSNSRSEMNVSTLELGDSALYLCASSLEQAGGALGEAFFGQGTRLTVV.

This chain connects TRBV25-1 to TRBJ2-1; no definite D call. Germline values: CDR1 MGHDK, CDR2 SYGVNS. This CDR3 is built from 13 residues. The V gene lost 5 bases and the J gene lost 13 bases, with 18 bases spanning the gap. The CDR3 region has the DNA TGTGCCAGCAGTAAGCTGTTTGGGCAGCCACAGTTCTTC. Translation gives CASSKLFGQPQFF.

The chain couples TRBV4-1 to TRBJ2-2, with 7 bases that match TRBD1. V shed 4 bases and J 1 base; nucleotides not matched to a gene: 6. Germline loops: CDR1 MGHRA, CDR2 YSYEKL. The CDR3 contains 16 residues. CDR3 in amino acids: CASSPRTGQNTGELFF. The CDR3 nucleotides read TGCGCCAGCAGCCCCAGGACAGGACAGAACACCGGGGAGCTGTTTTTT.

The chain is built from TRBV9 and TRBJ2-3; no clear D. This CDR3 comprises 14 residues. Trimming removed 4 bases at V and 4 bases at J, with 13 bases between. Germline lookup yields CDR1 SGDLS and CDR2 YYNGEE. The CDR3 bases are TGTGCCAGCAGCCCTCCCAGAATCCCAGATACGCAGTATTTT. Residues: CASSPPRIPDTQYF.

V and J are TRBV7-2 and TRBJ1-1; tentative D call: TRBD1 (5 bases). CDR1 is SGHTA, CDR2 FQGNSA, per germline. V was shortened by 2 bases and J by 0 bases, with 13 bases between the two germline ends. The CDR3 runs to 16 residues. The CDR3 DNA reads TGTGCCAGCAGCTTACGAGGGACCCAGATGAACACTGAAGCTTTCTTT. Translation gives CASSLRGTQMNTEAFF.

In its sample, this clone was seen a few times. The V call is TRBV5-4, the J call TRBJ2-3; 8 bases align to TRBD2. CDR1 is SGHNT and CDR2 is YYREEE in the germline V gene (reference sequence). With V trimmed by 5 bases and J by 0 bases, 5 bases remained unmatched. The length of the CDR3 is 15 residues. DNA of the CDR3: TGTGCCAGCAGTCGTAGCGGGGCTAGCACAGATACGCAGTATTTT. It encodes CASSRSGASTDTQYF.

V gene TRBV5-4 combines with J gene TRBJ2-3, with D tentatively TRBD2 (5 bases). This CDR3 contains 14 residues. The V and J ends lost 0 bases and 4 bases respectively, with 9 bases between them. Germline CDR1 SGHNT, CDR2 YYREEE (reference sequence). The CDR3 DNA reads TGTGCCAGCAGCTTGGTCGGGGAACCAGATACGCAGTATTTT. As protein: CASSLVGEPDTQYF.

V is TRBV2 and J is TRBJ1-2, with D perhaps TRBD1 (6 bases). The CDR3 extends over 13 amino acids. V was shortened by 9 bases and J by 8 bases, with 19 bases between the two germline ends. Germline CDR1 and CDR2: SNHLY and FYNNEI. The DNA of the CDR3 is TGTGCCAGTACACAGGGTCCCCTGGGGGGCTACACCTTC. Its translation is CASTQGPLGGYTF.

This clone has only one observation. The genes are TRBV6-6 and TRBJ1-2, with 11 bases that match TRBD1. The J segment lost 7 bases and the V segment lost 0 bases, leaving 4 bases of the junction unmatched. This CDR3 is built from 15 residues. CDR1 is MNHNY and CDR2 is SVGAGI in the germline V gene (reference sequence). The CDR3 bases are TGTGCCAGCAGTTACTCAGGACAGGGGGCTGGTGGCTACACCTTC. As protein: CASSYSGQGAGGYTF.

The V gene is TRBV23-1, the J gene TRBJ1-5, with D perhaps matching TRBD1 (5 bases). TRBV23-1 qualifies as an ORF whose function is uncertain. CDR3 length equals 15 residues. The V end was cut by 6 bases, the J end by 2 bases, with 14 bases between. CDR3 amino acids: CASREGTPRNQPQHF. In DNA, the CDR3 is TGCGCCAGCAGGGAGGGGACGCCGCGCAATCAGCCCCAGCATTTT.

V and J are TRBV7-2 and TRBJ2-5, with D hard to call. This CDR3 contains 15 residues. Trimming pared 1 base from V and 1 base from J, leaving 10 bases between. Germline V gene data show CDR1 as SGHTA and CDR2 as FQGNSA. CDR3 residues: CASSLVSSVQETQYF. DNA of the CDR3: TGTGCCAGCAGCTTAGTTTCTTCCGTCCAAGAGACCCAGTACTTC.

This chain links TRBV4-1 with TRBJ2-7, with D tentatively TRBD2 (5 bases). Trimming removed 1 base at V and 4 bases at J, with 23 bases between. CDR3 length: 18 amino acids. Germline assignment: CDR1 MGHRA and CDR2 YSYEKL. The CDR3 sequence: CASSQGKMGLAKPYEQYF. The DNA of the CDR3 is TGCGCCAGCAGCCAAGGGAAGATGGGCCTAGCCAAGCCATACGAGCAGTACTTC.

V and J are TRBV29-1 and TRBJ2-7; the match to TRBD2 covers 12 bases. V dropped 6 bases and J dropped 5; count of bases not matched to a gene: 5. The CDR3 sequence is 13 residues long. Germline V gene lookup returns CDR1 SQVTM and CDR2 ANQGSEA. The CDR3 nucleotides read TGCAGCGTCGGAAGGACTAGCGGGAACGAGCAGTACTTC. It specifies CSVGRTSGNEQYF.

This chain uses TRBV29-1 with TRBJ1-2, with D unresolved. Trimming cost V 2 bases and J 7 bases, with 8 bases left between them. Germline CDR1 reads SQVTM; CDR2 reads ANQGSEA. The CDR3 has 11 amino acids. CDR3 sequence (DNA): TGCAGCGTTGAACCTCAAGCTGGCTACACCTTC. This codes for CSVEPQAGYTF.

The chain couples TRBV10-3 to TRBJ1-1; possibly TRBD1 for D (5 bases). In germline, CDR1 is ENHRY, CDR2 SYGVKD. CDR3 length: 16 residues. Between the trimmed V and J ends, which lost 8 bases and 1 base, there was a span of 20 bases. CDR3 bases: TGTGCCATCGGGCTGGGGAGAGGACAAGGGAACACTGAAGCTTTCTTT. It translates to CAIGLGRGQGNTEAFF.

V is TRBV5-4 and J is TRBJ2-5; TRBD2 agrees at 8 bases. V was clipped by 4 bases and J by 4 bases; unmatched bases: 12. Per the germline V gene, CDR1 is SGHNT and CDR2 is YYREEE (reference sequence). This CDR3 spans 16 amino acids. The CDR3 protein is CASSTLEREFVETQYF. The CDR3, as DNA: TGTGCCAGCAGCACACTCGAGCGGGAGTTTGTAGAGACCCAGTACTTC.

This clone was counted a single time. The chain is built from TRBV10-2 and TRBJ2-2; 9 bases line up with TRBD1. J gave up 4 bases and V 6 bases, and 9 bases lay outside the gene matches. The CDR3 has 16 amino acids. The germline gives CDR1 WSHSY, CDR2 SAAADI. CDR3 residues: CASSPGQGHRTGELFF. In nucleotides, the CDR3 is TGCGCCAGCAGCCCGGGACAGGGTCATCGCACCGGGGAGCTGTTTTTT.

The chain has TRBV10-3 and TRBJ2-7, with TRBD2 matching over 12 bases. Germline V gene lookup returns CDR1 ENHRY and CDR2 SYGVKD. The CDR3 contains 17 residues. V dropped 0 bases and J dropped 4; count of bases not matched to a gene: 7. CDR3 in amino acids: CAISESIRLAGGYEQYF. CDR3 DNA sequence: TGTGCCATCAGTGAGTCGATTCGGCTAGCGGGGGGGTACGAGCAGTACTTC.